This T cell receptor (beta chain) was documented in a study of blood T cell repertoires in COVID-19. Overall study: T cells, B-cell-depleted T cells, or PBMCs provided the cDNA or gDNA that served as material.

Losses at the gene ends were 2 bases for V and 6 bases for J; bases not matched to a gene: 6. From germline, CDR1 is MNHEY and CDR2 SVGAGI. The CDR3 consists of 16 residues. The protocol was immunoSEQ multiplex PCR, while the TCRdb copy is restricted to in-frame clones and leaves out a portion. The profile covers over 250,000 clones, with roughly 85% appearing a single time and around 10% taken by the ten largest. Specimen: peripheral blood. The V call is TRBV6-5, the J call TRBJ2-1, with 11 bases lining up with TRBD1. This receptor was identified in a woman between 45 and 60 years old who had recovered from COVID-19. The chain's CDR3 is CASSYRPGQGGNEQFF. The CDR3 bases are TGTGCCAGCAGTTACCGACCGGGACAGGGGGGCAATGAGCAGTTCTTC.